The clone carrying this T cell receptor beta chain occurred once. With around 450 ng total RNA as template and a constant-region primer, TCR beta cDNA was made. TCR beta libraries came from three nested multiplex PCR rounds using slightly modified ARM-PCR. Rounds one and two of PCR, each of about 10 cycles, were primed with TRBV1-TRBV30 forward primers and a C-beta reverse primer. TCRdb independently ran MiXCR on the multiplex PCR reads; one entry per CDR3 protein. The table has approximately 110,000 distinct CDR3 sequences, 60% to 70% seen once; the top ten hold approximately 10%. These data belong to a study of tumor-infiltrating lymphocytes in primary liver carcinoma. About the research overall: Ranging in age from 30 to 69 years, the patients were men and women. Tumor stage was T1-T3 N0M0, and tumor size was roughly 4 to 10 cm across.

Each 20-30 mg portion of unsorted bulk tissue served as the source for co-extraction of RNA and DNA. The proportion of viable tumor cells exceeded 85% in every tumor sample. This CDR3 contains 15 residues. Trimming pared 2 bases from V and 5 bases from J, leaving 13 bases between. Germline CDR1 SGHTA, CDR2 FQGNSA. Input material: liver tumor tissue from sampling region 1. Subset specified: tumor region T1, superior pole. The clonotype originates from a woman in her sixties or seventies with primary liver carcinoma and hepatitis B virus infection. The gene calls are TRBV7-2 and TRBJ2-1; maybe TRBD2 (5 bases). CDR3 bases: TGTGCCAGCAGCTTATATCGGGGAGTGCACAATGAGCAGTTCTTC. Amino acids: CASSLYRGVHNEQFF.